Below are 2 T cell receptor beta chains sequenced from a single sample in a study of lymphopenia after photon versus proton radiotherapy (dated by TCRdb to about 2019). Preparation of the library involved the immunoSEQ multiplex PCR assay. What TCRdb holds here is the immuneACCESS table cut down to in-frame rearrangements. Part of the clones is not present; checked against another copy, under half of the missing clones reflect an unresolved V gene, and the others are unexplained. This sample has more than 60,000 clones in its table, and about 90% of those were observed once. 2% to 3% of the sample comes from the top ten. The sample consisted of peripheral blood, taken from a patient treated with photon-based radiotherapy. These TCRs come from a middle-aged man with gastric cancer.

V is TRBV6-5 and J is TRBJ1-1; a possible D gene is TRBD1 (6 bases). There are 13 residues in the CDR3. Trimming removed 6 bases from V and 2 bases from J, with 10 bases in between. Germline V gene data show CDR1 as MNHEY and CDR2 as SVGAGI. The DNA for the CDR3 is TGTGCCAGCAGCCGGGACACCAACACTGAAGCTTTCTTT. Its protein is CASSRDTNTEAFF.

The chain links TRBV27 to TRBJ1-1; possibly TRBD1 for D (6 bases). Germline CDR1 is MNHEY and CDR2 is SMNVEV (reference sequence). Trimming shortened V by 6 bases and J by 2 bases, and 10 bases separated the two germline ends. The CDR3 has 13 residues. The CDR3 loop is CASRRQANTEAFF. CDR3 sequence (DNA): TGTGCCAGCAGAAGACAGGCTAACACTGAAGCTTTCTTT.